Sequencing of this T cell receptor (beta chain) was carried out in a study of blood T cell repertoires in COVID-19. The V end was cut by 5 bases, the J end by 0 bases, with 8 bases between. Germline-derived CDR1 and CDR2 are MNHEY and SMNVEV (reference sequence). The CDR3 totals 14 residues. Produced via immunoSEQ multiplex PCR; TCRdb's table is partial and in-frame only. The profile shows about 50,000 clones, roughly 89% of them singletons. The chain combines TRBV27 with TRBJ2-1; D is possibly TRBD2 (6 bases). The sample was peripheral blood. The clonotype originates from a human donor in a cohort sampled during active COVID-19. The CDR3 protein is CASSGGLSYNEQFF. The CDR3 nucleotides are TGTGCCAGCAGTGGGGGACTCTCCTACAATGAGCAGTTCTTC.